The next 12 T cell receptor beta chains were all read from a single sample in a study of shared clonotypes between healthy human individuals. The protocol was immunoSEQ multiplex PCR, while the TCRdb copy is restricted to in-frame clones and leaves out a portion. The sample records 640,000 or so clones, about two thirds being singletons. Sequencing used memory CD4+ T cells sorted from blood. Regarding subset: CD45RA-negative fraction. The receptors originated from a woman in her twenties or thirties in good health.

This sequence joins TRBV5-1 and TRBJ2-6; D might be TRBD2 (5 bases). In germline, CDR1 is SGHRS, CDR2 YFSETQ. The germline V and J ends were trimmed by 0 bases and 4 bases, with 8 bases remaining between them. The CDR3 extends over 15 amino acids. The CDR3 nucleotides are TGCGCCAGCAGCTTGGGTGGAGGAGGGGCCAACGTCCTGACTTTC. Translation gives CASSLGGGGANVLTF.

The chain combines TRBV28 with TRBJ2-5; D ambiguous. The CDR3 is 14 residues long. Trimming stripped 1 base from V and 6 bases from J, with 12 bases between. Germline CDR1 and CDR2: MDHEN and SYDVKM. The CDR3 region has the DNA TGTGCCAGCAGTTTATTGGCGTACGGGCAGACCCAGTACTTC. The encoded protein is CASSLLAYGQTQYF.

J is TRBJ2-6 and V is TRBV4-2; D is possibly TRBD2 (6 bases). CDR3 length: 17 amino acids. Germline V gives CDR1 LGHNA, CDR2 YNFKEQ. Trimming stripped 0 bases from V and 2 bases from J, with 11 bases between. DNA for the CDR3: TGTGCCAGCAGCCAAGATGGACCGGGGGCTGGGGCCAACGTCCTGACTTTC. Its translation: CASSQDGPGAGANVLTF.

V and J are TRBV7-3 and TRBJ2-3; 7 bases fit TRBD2. Looked up from germline, CDR1 is SGHTA and CDR2 is FQGTGA. This CDR3 is 15 amino acids long. With 5 bases clipped from V and 0 bases from J, the junction kept 5 bases outside the gene matches. Written as DNA, the CDR3 is TGTGCCAGCAGCATGACTAGCTCTAGCACAGATACGCAGTATTTT. Protein product: CASSMTSSSTDTQYF.

In its sample, this clone was seen once. The rearrangement uses TRBV11-2 and TRBJ2-7; D unclear. CDR3 size: 17 residues. Deletions cut 5 bases from V and 6 bases from J, with 26 bases between. Germline loops: CDR1 SGHAT, CDR2 FQNNGV. In nucleotides, the CDR3 is TGTGCCAGCAGCCCCGGCCTTACGGACCCCTTTTTTAGCGAGCAGTACTTC. Amino acid sequence: CASSPGLTDPFFSEQYF.

V gene TRBV5-1 combines with J gene TRBJ2-7; D perhaps matches TRBD2 (5 bases). Germline CDR1 SGHRS, CDR2 YFSETQ. Trimming cost V 0 bases and J 0 bases, with 7 bases left between them. This CDR3 is 14 amino acids long. The CDR3 coding sequence is TGCGCCAGCAGCTTGGGGACTCGCTCCTACGAGCAGTACTTC. Its protein is CASSLGTRSYEQYF.

This clone has ten or more counts. The chain has TRBV27 and TRBJ2-1; the match to TRBD1 covers 9 bases. The junction had 3 bases not matched to a gene; V was cut back by 3 bases and J by 6 bases. The CDR3 totals 14 residues. Looked up from germline, CDR1 is MNHEY and CDR2 is SMNVEV (reference sequence). Written as DNA, the CDR3 is TGTGCCAGCAGTTTTAGGACAGGGGTCAATGAGCAGTTCTTC. Protein sequence: CASSFRTGVNEQFF.

The chain combines TRBV11-2 with TRBJ2-3; 10 positions match TRBD1. Germline V CDR1 and CDR2: SGHAT, FQNNGV. The trim removed 3 bases at V and 5 bases at J, leaving 5 bases unmatched. The CDR3 runs to 15 residues. DNA of the CDR3: TGTGCCAGCAGCTTGGGACAGGGGAAGGGAGATACGCAGTATTTT. Its protein product is CASSLGQGKGDTQYF.

The table lists this clone with a few counts. This chain links TRBV7-2 with TRBJ2-3; a possible D gene is TRBD1 (5 bases). V gave up 5 bases and J gave up 0 bases, with 12 bases separating them. This CDR3 region has 15 residues. The germline V gene has CDR1 SGHTA and CDR2 FQGNSA. CDR3 nucleotides: TGTGCCAGCAGCGCAGGGTATCTGAGCACAGATACGCAGTATTTT. Its protein product is CASSAGYLSTDTQYF.

The chain employs TRBV2 and TRBJ2-3, with D unclear. Trimming cost V 6 bases and J 4 bases, with 11 bases left between them. The CDR3 runs to 13 residues. Germline V gene lookup returns CDR1 SNHLY and CDR2 FYNNEI. CDR3 loop: CASSGALADTQYF. As DNA, the CDR3 is TGTGCCAGCAGCGGAGCTCTAGCAGATACGCAGTATTTT.

This clone was seen many times. The rearrangement links TRBV5-1 to TRBJ1-2; unclear D gene. Germline assignment: CDR1 SGHRS and CDR2 YFSETQ. The CDR3 sequence is 13 residues long. V lost 4 bases and J lost 4, with 11 bases in between. The CDR3 loop reads CASSTDGSYGYTF. The CDR3 nucleotides read TGCGCCAGCAGCACGGACGGCTCCTATGGCTACACCTTC.

This clone has ten or more counts. J is TRBJ1-2 and V is TRBV2, with 9 bases identical to TRBD1. This CDR3 region has 15 residues. CDR1 is SNHLY, CDR2 FYNNEI, per germline. J lost 1 base, V lost 7 bases, and 7 bases had no gene match. CDR3 sequence (DNA): TGTGCCAGCAATGGGGGACAGGGAAATAACTATGGCTACACCTTC. It translates to CASNGGQGNNYGYTF.